Each of the 31 T cell receptor beta chains below was sequenced from the same sample in a study of T cells after yellow fever vaccination. TCRdb passed the 5' RACE reads through MiXCR, listing each CDR3 protein once. The table has roughly 340,000 distinct CDR3 sequences, around 3.9% seen once; the top ten hold 24%. The starting material was PBMCs, obtained 5 days after the yellow fever booster vaccination. All receptors come from a young man who received the YFV17D yellow fever vaccine.

This clonotype was picked up a small number of times. The V and J genes are TRBV28 and TRBJ1-6; the match to TRBD1 covers 8 bases. Germline CDR1 MDHEN, CDR2 SYDVKM. This CDR3 comprises 13 residues. V lost 6 bases and J lost 10; bases outside the gene matches: 5. This CDR3 reads CASRDRVGSPLHF. The CDR3 DNA reads TGTGCCAGCAGGGACAGGGTCGGCTCACCCCTCCACTTT.

V and J are TRBV20-1 and TRBJ1-1; D is possibly TRBD1 (6 bases). The CDR3 is 15 amino acids. V was clipped by 0 bases and J by 6 bases, with 17 bases between them. CDR1 and CDR2 from the germline V gene are DFQATT and SNEGSKA (reference sequence). The CDR3 nucleotides read TGCAGTGCTAGAGAGTTGGGGGGCCGACGGGCTGAAGCTTTCTTT. This codes for CSARELGGRRAEAFF.

At least ten counts were recorded for this clonotype. V is TRBV7-9 and J is TRBJ2-1; unclear D gene. The CDR3 runs 15 residues. Germline V gives CDR1 SEHNR, CDR2 FQNEAQ (reference sequence). Trimming left V 0 bases short and J 0 bases short, with 6 bases between. CDR3 coding DNA: TGTGCCAGCAGCTTAGCGGACCGCTCCTACAATGAGCAGTTCTTC. As protein: CASSLADRSYNEQFF.

Many counts were recorded for this clonotype. The genes are TRBV7-9 and TRBJ2-3, with a tentative D call TRBD1 (6 bases). The CDR3 extends over 14 amino acids. Per the germline V gene, CDR1 is SEHNR and CDR2 is FQNEAQ (reference sequence). The ends were cut back, 4 bases at V and 2 bases at J, with 10 bases in the middle. The CDR3 spells CASSSRTVTDTQYF. The CDR3 region has the DNA TGTGCCAGCAGCTCCCGGACAGTCACAGATACGCAGTATTTT.

The chain couples TRBV6-6 to TRBJ2-5, with a possible D match to TRBD2 (6 bases). The germline CDR1 and CDR2 sequences are MNHNY and SVGAGI (reference sequence). The CDR3 extends over 14 amino acids. V lost 7 bases, J lost 6 bases, and 18 bases lay in between. CDR3 nucleotides: TGTGCCAGCACCTCCGGGAGTAGAGATAAGACCCAGTACTTC. Its translation is CASTSGSRDKTQYF.

V and J are TRBV20-1 and TRBJ2-4; D tentatively fits TRBD1 or TRBD2 (5 bases each). Per germline, CDR1 DFQATT and CDR2 SNEGSKA (reference sequence). Trimming removed 7 bases at V and 0 bases at J, with 19 bases between. The length of the CDR3 is 16 residues. CDR3 nucleotides: TGCAGTGGAACGCGGATGGGGGACCTAGCCAAAAACATTCAGTACTTC. Translation: CSGTRMGDLAKNIQYF.

CDR3 residues: CATSDSPRATQYF. CDR3 in DNA: TGTGCCACCAGTGACTCCCCTCGGGCTACGCAGTATTTT. The J gene is TRBJ2-3, the V gene TRBV24-1, with unresolved D. CDR1 and CDR2 from the germline V gene are KGHDR and SFDVKD. Trimming took off 4 bases at V and 8 bases at J, with 12 bases between the two ends. CDR3 length: 13 amino acids.

This clonotype was seen a few times. CDR3 coding DNA: TGCGCCAGCAGCTTGTTGGGGACAGGCACAGATACGCAGTATTTT. Amino acid sequence: CASSLLGTGTDTQYF. The J gene is TRBJ2-3, the V gene TRBV5-1, with TRBD1 identical over 7 bases. Germline CDR1 SGHRS, CDR2 YFSETQ. The V segment lost 1 base and the J segment 1 base; nucleotides outside the gene matches: 3. The CDR3 is 15 amino acids. Full variable domain (rest looked up from reference TRBV5-1 and TRBJ2-3): KAGVTQTPRYLIKTRGQQVTLSCSPISGHRSVSWYQQTPGQGLQFLFEYFSETQRNKGNFPGRFSGRQFSNSRSEMNVSTLELGDSALYLCASSLLGTGTDTQYFGPGTRLTVL.

This clonotype was found a few times. The rearrangement uses TRBV6-5 and TRBJ1-1, with D perhaps TRBD1 (5 bases). From germline, CDR1 is MNHEY and CDR2 SVGAGI. There are 17 residues in the CDR3. Trimming left V 1 base short and J 0 bases short, with 15 bases between. CDR3 bases: TGTGCCAGCAGTTACTTATCGTCGGGCAGGGTGAACACTGAAGCTTTCTTT. Protein sequence: CASSYLSSGRVNTEAFF.

This chain uses TRBV21-1 with TRBJ2-2; no check of the table's D call, TRBD1, against the DNA was made. TRBV21-1 is flagged as a pseudogene. This CDR3 comprises 13 residues. CDR3 in DNA: TGTGCCAGCAGCAAAAGGGGGACCCGGGAGCTGTTTTTT. It yields the protein CASSKRGTRELFF.

In this sample, this clonotype turned up a few times. The genes are TRBV7-3 and TRBJ2-7; 7 bases align to TRBD2. The CDR3 is 17 amino acids. After removal of 1 base from V and 0 bases from J, the junction contained 9 bases not matched to a gene. Germline V lookup: CDR1 SGHTA, CDR2 FQGTGA. The CDR3 sequence is CASSLMYYGGGSYEQYF. The CDR3 DNA sequence: TGTGCCAGCAGCTTAATGTATTACGGCGGGGGCTCCTACGAGCAGTACTTC.

This clonotype was detected only a few times. J is TRBJ2-5 and V is TRBV7-2, with a possible D match to TRBD2 (5 bases). CDR3 size: 16 residues. The V and J ends lost 1 base and 5 bases respectively, with 17 bases between them. CDR1 is SGHTA and CDR2 is FQGNSA in the germline V gene. The CDR3 DNA reads TGTGCCAGCAGCTTAGGGGAGCTCAATCCAAGGGAGACCCAGTACTTC. This translates into CASSLGELNPRETQYF.

There are many counts of this clonotype. This chain uses TRBV3-1 with TRBJ2-5; 13 nucleotides agree with TRBD2. The CDR3 consists of 15 residues. The J segment lost 10 bases and the V segment lost 0 bases, leaving 5 bases of the junction unmatched. Germline assignment: CDR1 LGHDT and CDR2 YNNKEL (reference sequence). As DNA, the CDR3 is TGTGCCAGCAGCCAAGATCTAGGACTAGCGGGGGACCAGTACTTC. Residues: CASSQDLGLAGDQYF.

This clonotype was seen many times. This chain uses TRBV27 with TRBJ1-6; D not resolved. This CDR3 is built from 10 residues. CDR1 and CDR2 (germline): MNHEY, SMNVEV (reference sequence). V lost 7 bases and J lost 8, with 3 bases in between. CDR3 loop: CASTDSPLHF. Here the CDR3 DNA reads TGTGCCAGCACGGATTCACCCCTCCACTTT.

CDR3 DNA sequence: TGTGCCAGCAGTTACGCGTTAGCGGGGAACACCGGGGAGCTGTTTTTT. Translated, it gives CASSYALAGNTGELFF. The V and J genes are TRBV6-5 and TRBJ2-2, with 7 bases matching TRBD2. The CDR3 has 16 amino acids. The germline CDR1 and CDR2 sequences are MNHEY and SVGAGI. V trimming: 2 bases; J trimming: 1 base; junction bases outside the gene matches: 4.

This clonotype showed up many times. The V gene is TRBV11-2, the J gene TRBJ1-1; 9 bases align to TRBD1. Trimming cost V 4 bases and J 3 bases; bases outside gene matches: 3. CDR1 SGHAT and CDR2 FQNNGV come from the germline V gene. The CDR3 loop spans 14 amino acids. The CDR3 DNA is TGTGCCAGCAGCTGGGACAGGGTCGACACTGAAGCTTTCTTT. As protein: CASSWDRVDTEAFF.

This clonotype was recorded at least ten times. The rearrangement uses TRBV6-2 or TRBV6-3 and TRBJ1-5, with D perhaps TRBD1 (6 bases). Trimming cost V 2 bases and J 6 bases, with 8 bases left between them. CDR3 length: 13 amino acids. Germline loops: CDR1 MNHEY, CDR2 SVGEGT. CDR3 nucleotides: TGTGCCAGCAGTTACGTAGGGGGTCAGCCCCAGCATTTT. Amino acids: CASSYVGGQPQHF.

This clonotype was counted a few times. V and J are TRBV7-9 and TRBJ1-1; D is ambiguous. Trimming took off 6 bases at V and 7 bases at J, with 9 bases between the two ends. The CDR3 contains 11 residues. Germline CDR1 SEHNR, CDR2 FQNEAQ (reference sequence). The CDR3 bases are TGTGCCAGCAGACGTACAAATGAAGCTTTCTTT. Its translation: CASRRTNEAFF. The full variable domain, with the rest looked up from reference TRBV7-9 and TRBJ1-1, is DTGVSQNPRHKITKRGQNVTFRCDPISEHNRLYWYRQTLGQGPEFLTYFQNEAQLEKSRLLSDRFSAERPKGSFSTLEIQRTEQGDSAMYLCASRRTNEAFFGQGTRLTVV.

This clonotype was recorded a few times. The rearrangement uses TRBV29-1 and TRBJ2-7, with 7 bases lining up with TRBD2. Germline V gives CDR1 SQVTM, CDR2 ANQGSEA. The CDR3 has 12 residues. The CDR3 is CSASGVSYEQYF. Here the CDR3 DNA reads TGCAGTGCAAGCGGGGTCTCCTACGAGCAGTACTTC.

The chain has TRBV7-9 and TRBJ2-3; 10 bases match TRBD2. With 2 bases clipped from V and 2 bases from J, the junction kept 10 bases outside the gene matches. Looked up from germline, CDR1 is SEHNR and CDR2 is FQNEAQ (reference sequence). This CDR3 is 18 amino acids long. CDR3 region: CASSLPETSGSPTDTQYF. The CDR3 nucleotides read TGTGCCAGCAGCTTACCCGAGACTAGCGGGTCGCCCACAGATACGCAGTATTTT.

This clonotype appeared many times. The CDR3: CASSLASGEKLFF. The DNA of the CDR3 is TGTGCCAGCAGCTTGGCCTCGGGGGAAAAACTGTTTTTT. The chain couples TRBV5-5 to TRBJ1-4, with D uncertain. Trimming left V 0 bases short and J 8 bases short, with 8 bases between. Germline CDR1 is SGHKS and CDR2 is YYEKEE (reference sequence). The CDR3 runs to 13 residues.

This clonotype was picked up a small number of times. CDR3 DNA: TGTGCCAGCTCACCGGGGGAGGAAGATACGCAGTATTTT. Its protein product is CASSPGEEDTQYF. The rearrangement links TRBV18 to TRBJ2-3; the D gene is possibly TRBD2 (6 bases). V was clipped by 3 bases and J by 5 bases, with 9 bases between them. Germline CDR1 KGHSH, CDR2 LQKENI. The CDR3 covers 13 residues.

This clonotype was detected only a few times. This may be a read error: a much more frequent sequence differs by one nucleotide. This rearrangement joins TRBV3-1 to TRBJ2-5, with no clear D. Germline CDR1 reads LGHDT; CDR2 reads YNNKEL (reference sequence). The CDR3 loop spans 11 amino acids. Trimming shortened V by 2 bases and J by 5 bases, and 3 bases separated the two germline ends. The CDR3 DNA reads as TGTGCCAGCAGCCAACGGGAGACCCAGTACTTC. Encoded protein: CASSQRETQYF.

This chain links TRBV2 with TRBJ2-3; D gene uncertain. The length of the CDR3 is 16 residues. Per germline, CDR1 SNHLY and CDR2 FYNNEI. The germline V and J ends were trimmed by 5 bases and 2 bases, with 17 bases remaining between them. This CDR3 is CASSPRRLSPTDTQYF. CDR3 coding DNA: TGTGCCAGCAGTCCCCGGCGACTCTCACCCACAGATACGCAGTATTTT.

This clonotype came up many times. The rearrangement links TRBV11-3 to TRBJ2-5; D may correspond to TRBD1 or TRBD2 (5 bases each). The CDR3 extends over 14 amino acids. V lost 1 base, J lost 10 bases, and 16 bases lay in between. Looked up from germline, CDR1 is SGHNT and CDR2 is YENEEA. DNA for the CDR3: TGTGCCAGCAGCTTAGGAGGGGCTAGCCATATCCAGTACTTC. It is translated as CASSLGGASHIQYF.

This clonotype has a count of ten or more. The chain uses TRBV4-1 and TRBJ1-1; 7 bases are shared with TRBD1. Trimming cost V 4 bases and J 4 bases; bases outside gene matches: 3. Germline V gives CDR1 MGHRA, CDR2 YSYEKL. CDR3 size: 13 residues. The CDR3 coding sequence is TGCGCCAGCAGCCTCGGACAGGCCACTGAAGCTTTCTTT. The encoded protein is CASSLGQATEAFF.

This clonotype was seen repeatedly, ten times or more. The chain carries TRBV7-9 and TRBJ2-5, with D possibly TRBD2 on 6 matching bases. The germline V gene encodes CDR1 SEHNR and CDR2 FQNEAQ (reference sequence). The CDR3 spans 15 residues. Trimming cost V 5 bases and J 5 bases, with 18 bases left between them. DNA of the CDR3: TGTGCCAGCAGCCAAGATGGAGGGGAGAGGGAGACCCAGTACTTC. Translated, it gives CASSQDGGERETQYF. The full variable domain, in which reference TRBV7-9 and TRBJ2-5 provide the parts outside the CDR3, is DTGVSQNPRHKITKRGQNVTFRCDPISEHNRLYWYRQTLGQGPEFLTYFQNEAQLEKSRLLSDRFSAERPKGSFSTLEIQRTEQGDSAMYLCASSQDGGERETQYFGPGTRLLVL.

This clonotype came up many times. CDR3 sequence reads: CASSLGQEELFF. The CDR3 DNA is TGCGCCAGCAGCTTGGGACAGGAGGAGCTGTTTTTT. The chain is built from TRBV5-1 and TRBJ2-2; tentatively, D is TRBD1 (6 bases). Germline V lookup: CDR1 SGHRS, CDR2 YFSETQ. V lost 0 bases and J 10 bases, leaving 7 bases between the germline ends. The CDR3 totals 12 residues.

This clonotype has only a few counts. The V gene is TRBV12-5, the J gene TRBJ2-7; no firm D call. V dropped 0 bases and J dropped 0 bases, with 9 bases sitting between them. The CDR3 extends over 15 amino acids. Per germline, CDR1 LGHNT and CDR2 FRNRAP. CDR3 amino acids: CASGLVGSSSYEQYF. For the CDR3, the DNA is TGTGCTAGTGGTTTGGTAGGCAGTAGCTCCTACGAGCAGTACTTC. Using reference TRBV12-5 and TRBJ2-7 for the parts outside the CDR3, the full variable domain is DARVTQTPRHKVTEMGQEVTMRCQPILGHNTVFWYRQTMMQGLELLAYFRNRAPLDDSGMPKDRFSAEMPDATLATLKIQPSEPRDSAVYFCASGLVGSSSYEQYFGPGTRLTVT.

The V and J genes are TRBV6-1 and TRBJ1-2, with 8 positions matching TRBD1. After removal of 4 bases from V and 8 bases from J, the junction contained 9 bases not matched to a gene. The CDR3 length is 14 residues. In germline, CDR1 is MNHNS, CDR2 SASEGT. CDR3 sequence (DNA): TGTGCCAGCAGTGTGGGACAGGCCAGGGACGGCTACACCTTC. Its translation: CASSVGQARDGYTF.

This clonotype was observed a handful of times. The chain employs TRBV6-5 and TRBJ2-2, with D perhaps matching TRBD1 (5 bases). This CDR3 region has 16 residues. The V end lost 0 bases, the J end lost 9 bases, and 17 bases lay between the germline ends. Germline V gives CDR1 MNHEY, CDR2 SVGAGI. The CDR3 bases are TGTGCCAGCAGTTACTCGAGTCGGACACTCGCCCGGGAGCTGTTTTTT. Amino acids: CASSYSSRTLARELFF.